Below are 15 T cell receptor beta chains sequenced from a single sample in a study of cytomegalovirus exposure and HLA in healthy donors. This table comes from immunoSEQ multiplex PCR, and its TCRdb copy is limited to in-frame clones, with some not included. The sample carries around 150,000 clones, 86% recorded once. The sequenced sample was PBMCs. Every receptor here comes from a woman between 18 and 29 years old in good health and CMV-seronegative.

CDR3 nucleotide sequence: TGTGCCAGCAGCCCAGGACTTTGGGACGAGCAGTACTTC. Residues: CASSPGLWDEQYF. This sequence joins TRBV6-4 and TRBJ2-7, with a possible D match to TRBD2 (5 bases). Germline V lookup: CDR1 MRHNA, CDR2 SNTAGT. V shed 6 bases and J shed 5 bases, with 14 bases lying between them. CDR3 length: 13 amino acids.

The chain links TRBV29-1 to TRBJ1-2; D may be TRBD1 (5 bases). CDR3 length equals 13 residues. The V end was cut by 3 bases, the J end by 3 bases, with 11 bases between. The V gene's germline CDR1 is SQVTM and CDR2 ANQGSEA. CDR3 sequence reads: CSVDKGTYYGYTF. CDR3 sequence (DNA): TGCAGCGTTGATAAGGGGACTTACTATGGCTACACCTTC.

The chain recombines TRBV5-1 with TRBJ2-7; TRBD1 is a possible D gene (5 bases). Germline-derived CDR1 and CDR2 are SGHRS and YFSETQ. Trimming stripped 0 bases from V and 3 bases from J, with 13 bases between. CDR3 length: 15 residues. DNA for the CDR3: TGCGCCAGCAGCTTGGCCATGCCCAGGGACTACGAGCAGTACTTC. Protein sequence: CASSLAMPRDYEQYF. The whole variable domain, remainder taken from reference TRBV5-1 and TRBJ2-7, is KAGVTQTPRYLIKTRGQQVTLSCSPISGHRSVSWYQQTPGQGLQFLFEYFSETQRNKGNFPGRFSGRQFSNSRSEMNVSTLELGDSALYLCASSLAMPRDYEQYFGPGTRLTVT.

This clone was detected only once. This rearrangement joins TRBV4-1 to TRBJ1-1; tentative D call: TRBD1 (5 bases). This CDR3 comprises 14 residues. Germline CDR1 and CDR2: MGHRA and YSYEKL. V was cut by 0 bases and J by 6 bases, with 11 bases left in between. The CDR3 loop is CASSQDQGHPEAFF. The CDR3 DNA follows: TGCGCCAGCAGCCAAGATCAGGGTCACCCTGAAGCTTTCTTT.

V is TRBV6-1 and J is TRBJ1-6, with D perhaps TRBD1 (5 bases). The CDR3 spans 15 residues. CDR1 and CDR2 from the germline V gene are MNHNS and SASEGT. V was pared by 1 base and J by 9 bases, with 13 bases between. The CDR3 bases are TGTGCCAGCAGTGAAGGCCGGCAGGGCGTTTCACCCCTCCACTTT. The encoded protein is CASSEGRQGVSPLHF.

The rearrangement links TRBV19 to TRBJ1-1; D not resolved. Germline V lookup: CDR1 LNHDA, CDR2 SQIVND (reference sequence). The CDR3 is 14 amino acids. Trimming pared 2 bases from V and 0 bases from J, leaving 7 bases between. CDR3 amino acids: CASSITQVNTEAFF. The CDR3 region has the DNA TGTGCCAGTAGTATAACGCAGGTGAACACTGAAGCTTTCTTT.

The chain recombines TRBV7-6 with TRBJ2-1; possibly TRBD1 for D (9 bases). The germline V and J ends were trimmed by 5 bases and 5 bases, with 22 bases remaining between them. The CDR3 is 17 amino acids. Germline assignment: CDR1 SGHVS and CDR2 FNYEAQ. Here the CDR3 DNA reads TGTGCCAGCAGCCCCTGGGACAGGGTAGCGGGAAACAATGAGCAGTTCTTC. Residues: CASSPWDRVAGNNEQFF.

A few counts support this clone. The genes are TRBV11-2 and TRBJ1-1; D is unresolved. The V end was cut by 1 base, the J end by 2 bases, with 5 bases between. Germline V gene sequence: CDR1 SGHAT, CDR2 FQNNGV. The CDR3 has 13 amino acids. In DNA, the CDR3 is TGTGCCAGCAGCTTAGGCAGTAACACTGAAGCTTTCTTT. It yields the protein CASSLGSNTEAFF.

This chain connects TRBV7-2 to TRBJ2-2; TRBD1 matches 7 bases. The length of the CDR3 is 14 residues. CDR1 SGHTA and CDR2 FQGNSA come from the germline V gene. V trimming: 5 bases; J trimming: 4 bases; junction bases outside the gene matches: 4. DNA of the CDR3: TGTGCCAGCAGCCTATGGACAGGCACCGGGGAGCTGTTTTTT. Translated: CASSLWTGTGELFF. Full variable domain (missing parts from reference TRBV7-2 and TRBJ2-2): GAGVSQSPSNKVTEKGKDVELRCDPISGHTALYWYRQSLGQGLEFLIYFQGNSAPDKSGLPSDRFSAERTGGSVSTLTIQRTQQEDSAVYLCASSLWTGTGELFFGEGSRLTVL.

This clone occurred a few times. The chain combines TRBV19 with TRBJ2-5; D uncertain. The ends were cut back, 2 bases at V and 5 bases at J, with 9 bases in the middle. This CDR3 comprises 13 residues. Germline values: CDR1 LNHDA, CDR2 SQIVND (reference sequence). As DNA, the CDR3 is TGTGCCAGTAGTATAAACAGTCGGGAGACCCAGTACTTC. It codes for CASSINSRETQYF.

The V gene is TRBV11-2, the J gene TRBJ2-1; D possibly corresponds to TRBD1 (6 bases). The V gene lost 2 bases and the J gene lost 10 bases, with 18 bases spanning the gap. This CDR3 has 15 amino acids. Germline V lookup: CDR1 SGHAT, CDR2 FQNNGV. The DNA of the CDR3 is TGTGCCAGCAGCTTACAGGGGTCTAGGCCATCGGAGCAGTTCTTC. Amino acid sequence: CASSLQGSRPSEQFF.

The CDR3 loop reads CSGQDPRNEKLFF. DNA for the CDR3: TGCAGCGGCCAAGACCCCAGGAATGAAAAACTGTTTTTT. The V and J genes are TRBV29-1 and TRBJ1-4; no reliable D call. V was clipped by 7 bases and J by 5 bases, with 14 bases between them. Germline V gene data show CDR1 as SQVTM and CDR2 as ANQGSEA. This CDR3 is 13 amino acids long.

The chain links TRBV12-5 to TRBJ1-2; D is unclear. CDR3 size: 15 residues. V lost 0 bases, J lost 3 bases, and 11 bases lay in between. CDR1 and CDR2 (germline): LGHNT, FRNRAP. CDR3 in amino acids: CASGLVPGGDYGYTF. The CDR3 DNA reads TGTGCTAGTGGTTTGGTACCTGGCGGGGACTATGGCTACACCTTC. Supplemented by reference TRBV12-5 and TRBJ1-2, the full variable domain reads DARVTQTPRHKVTEMGQEVTMRCQPILGHNTVFWYRQTMMQGLELLAYFRNRAPLDDSGMPKDRFSAEMPDATLATLKIQPSEPRDSAVYFCASGLVPGGDYGYTFGSGTRLTVV.

V is TRBV5-6 and J is TRBJ1-2; D not resolved. This CDR3 region has 12 residues. V was shortened by 4 bases and J by 6 bases, with 10 bases between the two germline ends. Per the germline V gene, CDR1 is SGHDT and CDR2 is YYEEEE. The CDR3, as DNA: TGTGCCAGCAGCCCGCAGATGGATGGCTACACCTTC. This sequence encodes CASSPQMDGYTF.

The rearrangement uses TRBV11-2 and TRBJ1-1; D is possibly TRBD1 (6 bases). The V gene lost 0 bases and the J gene lost 5 bases, with 13 bases spanning the gap. Germline CDR1 SGHAT, CDR2 FQNNGV. The CDR3 is 15 amino acids. CDR3 sequence reads: CASSLEAGVITEAFF. The CDR3 DNA is TGTGCCAGCAGCTTAGAAGCAGGGGTAATTACTGAAGCTTTCTTT.